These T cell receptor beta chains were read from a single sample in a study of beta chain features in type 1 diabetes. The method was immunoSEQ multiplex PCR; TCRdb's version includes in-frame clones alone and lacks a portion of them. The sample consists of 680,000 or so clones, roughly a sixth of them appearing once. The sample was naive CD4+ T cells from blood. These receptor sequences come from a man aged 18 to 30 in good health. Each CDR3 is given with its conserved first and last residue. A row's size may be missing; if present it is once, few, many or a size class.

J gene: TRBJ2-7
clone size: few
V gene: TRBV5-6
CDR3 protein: CASSPRGFREQYF

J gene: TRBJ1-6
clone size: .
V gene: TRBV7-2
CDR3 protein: CASSFKARGNSPLHF

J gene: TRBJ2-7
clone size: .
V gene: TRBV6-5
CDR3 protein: CASSYSGKTWQYF

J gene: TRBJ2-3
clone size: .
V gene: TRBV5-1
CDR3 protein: CASSPQTSGGNTDTQYF

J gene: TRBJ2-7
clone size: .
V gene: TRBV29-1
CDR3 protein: CSAVSQGRQDF

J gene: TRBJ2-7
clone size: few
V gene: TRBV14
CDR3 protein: CASSQDLSREKSHEQYF

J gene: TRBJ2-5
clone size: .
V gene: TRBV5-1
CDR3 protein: CASSLSRLAGVGETQYF

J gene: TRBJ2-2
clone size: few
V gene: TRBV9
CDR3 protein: CASSSRLARNTGELFF

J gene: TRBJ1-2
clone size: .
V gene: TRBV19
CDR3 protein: CASNFYGYTF

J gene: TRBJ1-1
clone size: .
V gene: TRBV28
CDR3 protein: CASSAWTGGTEAFF

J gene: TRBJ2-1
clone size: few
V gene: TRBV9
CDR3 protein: CASSVVRSAYYNEQFF

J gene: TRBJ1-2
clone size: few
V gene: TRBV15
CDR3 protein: CATSRDRDYGYTF

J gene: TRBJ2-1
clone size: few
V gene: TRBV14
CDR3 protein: CASSQGGLAGPLRYNEQFF

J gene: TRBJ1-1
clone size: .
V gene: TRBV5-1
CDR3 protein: CASSFDRGYTEAFF

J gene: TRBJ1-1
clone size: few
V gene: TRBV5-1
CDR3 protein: CASSLGGNLPNTEAFF

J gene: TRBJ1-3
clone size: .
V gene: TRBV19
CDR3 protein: CASRQGATGNTIYF

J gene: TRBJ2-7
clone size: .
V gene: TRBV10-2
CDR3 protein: CASSGQAGGGLNYEQYF

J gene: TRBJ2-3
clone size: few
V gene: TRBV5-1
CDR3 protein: CANNTGGSTDTQYF

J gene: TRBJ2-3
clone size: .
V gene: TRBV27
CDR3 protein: CASSLRLAGGPKDTQYF

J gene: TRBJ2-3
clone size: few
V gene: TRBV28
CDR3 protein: CASSFSVYTQYF

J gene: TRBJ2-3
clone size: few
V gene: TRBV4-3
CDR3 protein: CASSQAGRLRTDTQYF

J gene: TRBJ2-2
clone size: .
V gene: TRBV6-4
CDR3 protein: CASRLAGGHSGELFF

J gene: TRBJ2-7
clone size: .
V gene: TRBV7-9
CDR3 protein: CASSARQGASGYEQYF

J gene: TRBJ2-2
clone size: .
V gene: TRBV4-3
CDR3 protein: CASSQDLPGELFF

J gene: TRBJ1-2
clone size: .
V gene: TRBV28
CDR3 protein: CASSPPYSYGYTF

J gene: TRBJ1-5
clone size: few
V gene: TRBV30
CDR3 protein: CAWSPMTGGHQPQHF

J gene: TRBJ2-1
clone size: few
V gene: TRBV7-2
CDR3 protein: CASSSPGTSYNEQFF

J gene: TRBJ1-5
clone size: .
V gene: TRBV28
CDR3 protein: CASSRQGQIFSNQPQHF

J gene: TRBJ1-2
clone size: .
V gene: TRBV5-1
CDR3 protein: CASSLGDRTYGYTF

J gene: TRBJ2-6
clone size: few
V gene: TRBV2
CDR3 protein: CASSADGSGANVLTF

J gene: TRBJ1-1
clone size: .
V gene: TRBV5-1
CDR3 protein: CASSLRTGGFTEAFF

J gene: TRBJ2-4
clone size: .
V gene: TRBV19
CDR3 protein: CASSSPGLAKNIQYF

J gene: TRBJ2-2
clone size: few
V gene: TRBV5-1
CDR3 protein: CASSLNPGTGELFF

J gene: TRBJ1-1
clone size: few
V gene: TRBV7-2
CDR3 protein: CASRRTGMANTEAFF

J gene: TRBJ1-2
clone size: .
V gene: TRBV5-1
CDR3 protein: CASSLGDANYGYTF

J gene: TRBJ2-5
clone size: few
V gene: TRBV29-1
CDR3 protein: CSVAQLHGWFEETQYF

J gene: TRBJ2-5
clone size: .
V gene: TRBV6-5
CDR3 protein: CASSYSGLAYQETQYF

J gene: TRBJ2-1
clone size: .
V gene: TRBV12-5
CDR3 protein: CASGSRGRGAYNEQFF

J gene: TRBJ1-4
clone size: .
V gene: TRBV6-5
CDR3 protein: CASSYSGKEKLFF

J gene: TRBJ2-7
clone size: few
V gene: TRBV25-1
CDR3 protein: CASSDPGQGSYEQYF

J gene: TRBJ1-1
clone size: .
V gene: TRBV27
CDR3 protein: CASTSRRGLNTEAFF

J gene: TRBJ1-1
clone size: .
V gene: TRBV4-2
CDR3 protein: CASSPSGARGNTEAFF

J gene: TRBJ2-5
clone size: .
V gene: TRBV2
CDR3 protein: CASTRDVPQETQYF

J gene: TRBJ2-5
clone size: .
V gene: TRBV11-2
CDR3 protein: CASSLDQILHFAPRETQYF

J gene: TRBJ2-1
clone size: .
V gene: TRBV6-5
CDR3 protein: CASSYPTGRGPNEQFF

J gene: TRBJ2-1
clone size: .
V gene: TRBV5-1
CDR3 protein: CASSSLEPYNEQFF

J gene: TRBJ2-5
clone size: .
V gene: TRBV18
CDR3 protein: CASSFKETQYF

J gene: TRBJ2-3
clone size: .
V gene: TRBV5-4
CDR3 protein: CASSPYSRGSTDTQYF

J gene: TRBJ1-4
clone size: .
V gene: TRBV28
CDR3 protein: CASSLMGQKNEKLFF

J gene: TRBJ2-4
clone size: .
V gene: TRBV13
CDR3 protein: CASFRALGPKNIQYF

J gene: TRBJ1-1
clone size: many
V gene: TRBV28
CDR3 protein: CASQGNTEAFF

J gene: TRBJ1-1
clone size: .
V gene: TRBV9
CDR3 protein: CASSGDRGLSAFF